This T cell receptor beta chain was identified in a study of shared clonotypes between healthy human individuals. Study details: There were three CD4 naive, three CD4 memory, two CD8 naive and one CD8 memory plates per donor.

Points from the study as a whole: Donor scarcity curtailed the genetic and exposure-history diversity represented herein. Researchers found naive subsets generally carried larger estimated richness than memory subsets. The study found lower generation probabilities in non-shared clonotypes than in those shared by all four donors.

Only in-frame clones appear in the TCRdb table, and some are missing; sequencing was by immunoSEQ multiplex PCR. The sample records a few million clones, more than 85% being singletons. As to this clone: Its antigen is not known.

In germline, CDR1 is MNHNY, CDR2 SVGAGI (reference sequence). Trimming cost V 0 bases and J 5 bases, with 10 bases left between them. The CDR3 has 14 residues. This clonotype was obtained from a man between 18 and 35 years old in good health. Some clones in this sample may be carry-over from other donors' samples. The V gene is TRBV6-6, the J gene TRBJ1-1, with D unresolved. The sequencing sample was made of naive CD4+ T cells from PBMCs. Subset of the sample: CD45RA+ positively selected. Here the CDR3 DNA reads TGTGCCAGCAGTTACTCGATCCTCCGGACTGAAGCTTTCTTT. It is translated as CASSYSILRTEAFF.